This TCR beta chain is drawn from a study of cytomegalovirus exposure and HLA in healthy donors. Notes on the study in general: In vitro confirmation showed three CMV-associated chains to be CMV antigen specific. Most TCR sequences proved rare, with some public TCRs found in many donors.

With 4 bases clipped from V and 3 bases from J, the junction kept 13 bases outside the gene matches. CDR3 length: 17 residues. Germline V gives CDR1 MNHEY, CDR2 SMNVEV (reference sequence). Sequencing was performed with immunoSEQ multiplex PCR; in TCRdb, only in-frame clones are kept and a portion is missing. This table has 200,000 to 250,000 clones, around 80% appearing once. A remark on this clone: Its antigen is not identified.

The chain couples TRBV27 to TRBJ2-7, with 9 positions matching TRBD1. This TCR was sampled from a woman aged 30 to 39 in good health and CMV-seropositive. Sequencing input: PBMCs. CDR3 residues: CASSSGRTGAFYYEQYF. The CDR3 coding sequence is TGTGCCAGCAGTTCGGGACGGACAGGGGCGTTTTACTACGAGCAGTACTTC.